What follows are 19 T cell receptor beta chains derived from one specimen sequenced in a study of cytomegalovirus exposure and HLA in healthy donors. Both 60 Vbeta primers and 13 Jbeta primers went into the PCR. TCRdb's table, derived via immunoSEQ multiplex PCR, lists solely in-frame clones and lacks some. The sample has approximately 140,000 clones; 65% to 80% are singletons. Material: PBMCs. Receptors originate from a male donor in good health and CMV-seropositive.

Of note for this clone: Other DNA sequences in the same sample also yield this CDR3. This CDR3 reads CASSYGGGTEAFF. CDR3 coding DNA: TGTGCCAGCAGTTACGGGGGAGGCACTGAAGCTTTCTTT. This chain connects TRBV6-5 to TRBJ1-1, with a tentative D call TRBD1 (5 bases). Trimming left V 2 bases short and J 4 bases short, with 8 bases between. CDR1 and CDR2 (germline): MNHEY, SVGAGI. The CDR3 extends over 13 amino acids.

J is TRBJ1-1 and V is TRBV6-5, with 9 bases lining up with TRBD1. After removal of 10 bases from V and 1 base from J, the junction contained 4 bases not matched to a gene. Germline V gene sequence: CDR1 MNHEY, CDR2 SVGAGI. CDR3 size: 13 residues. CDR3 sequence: CATHRGRNTEAFF. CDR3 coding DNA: TGTGCCACCCACAGGGGGCGGAACACTGAAGCTTTCTTT.

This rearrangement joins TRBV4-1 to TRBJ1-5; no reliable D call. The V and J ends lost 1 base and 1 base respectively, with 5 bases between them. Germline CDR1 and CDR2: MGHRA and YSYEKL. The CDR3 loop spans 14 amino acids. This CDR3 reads CASSQGGSNQPQHF. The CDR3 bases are TGCGCCAGCAGCCAAGGAGGCAGCAATCAGCCCCAGCATTTT.

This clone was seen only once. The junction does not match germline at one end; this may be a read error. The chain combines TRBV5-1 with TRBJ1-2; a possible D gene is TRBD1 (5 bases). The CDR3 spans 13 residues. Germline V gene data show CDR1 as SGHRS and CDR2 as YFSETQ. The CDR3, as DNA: TGCGCCAGCAGCTTCAGCAGGGTTGATGGCTACCCCTTC. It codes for CASSFSRVDGYPF.

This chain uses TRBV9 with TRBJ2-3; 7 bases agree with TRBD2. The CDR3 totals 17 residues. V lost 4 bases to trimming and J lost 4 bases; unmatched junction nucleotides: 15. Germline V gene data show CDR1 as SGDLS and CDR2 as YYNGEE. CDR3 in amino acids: CASSWAHGASGADTQYF. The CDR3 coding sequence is TGTGCCAGCAGCTGGGCCCACGGGGCTAGCGGTGCAGATACGCAGTATTTT.

The CDR3 is CASSFGQGWHEQYF. For the CDR3, the DNA is TGTGCCAGCAGCTTCGGACAGGGTTGGCACGAGCAGTACTTC. This chain joins TRBV7-8 and TRBJ2-7, with 8 bases fitting TRBD1. Germline assignment: CDR1 SGHVS and CDR2 FQNEAQ. The V gene end was trimmed by 3 bases and the J gene end by 5 bases; junction bases not matched to a gene: 6. The length of the CDR3 is 14 residues.

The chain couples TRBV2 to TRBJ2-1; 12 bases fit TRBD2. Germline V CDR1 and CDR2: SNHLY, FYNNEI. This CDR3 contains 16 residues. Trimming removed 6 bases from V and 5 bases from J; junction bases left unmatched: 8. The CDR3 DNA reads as TGTGCCAGCAGGAGACTAGCGGGAGCTATGAACAATGAGCAGTTCTTC. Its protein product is CASRRLAGAMNNEQFF.

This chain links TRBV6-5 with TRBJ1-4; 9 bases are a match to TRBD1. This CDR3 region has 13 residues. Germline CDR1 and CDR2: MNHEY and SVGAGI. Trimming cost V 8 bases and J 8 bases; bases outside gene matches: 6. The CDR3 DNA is TGTGCCAGCCGTCCGGGACAGGGAGAAAAACTGTTTTTT. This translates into CASRPGQGEKLFF.

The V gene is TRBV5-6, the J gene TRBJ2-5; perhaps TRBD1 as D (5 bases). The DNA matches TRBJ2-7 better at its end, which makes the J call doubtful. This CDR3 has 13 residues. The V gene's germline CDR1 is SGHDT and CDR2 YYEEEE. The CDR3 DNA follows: TGTGCCAGCAGCTCTTACGACAGCTACGAGCAGTACTTC. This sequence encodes CASSSYDSYEQYF.

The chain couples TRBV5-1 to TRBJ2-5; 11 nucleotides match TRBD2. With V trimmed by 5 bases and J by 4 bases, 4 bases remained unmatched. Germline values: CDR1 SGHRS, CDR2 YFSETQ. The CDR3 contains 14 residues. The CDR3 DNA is TGCGCCAGCAGTTTAGCGGGGGGGCCAGAGACCCAGTACTTC. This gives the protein CASSLAGGPETQYF. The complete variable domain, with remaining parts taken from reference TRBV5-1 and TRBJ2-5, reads KAGVTQTPRYLIKTRGQQVTLSCSPISGHRSVSWYQQTPGQGLQFLFEYFSETQRNKGNFPGRFSGRQFSNSRSEMNVSTLELGDSALYLCASSLAGGPETQYFGPGTRLLVL.

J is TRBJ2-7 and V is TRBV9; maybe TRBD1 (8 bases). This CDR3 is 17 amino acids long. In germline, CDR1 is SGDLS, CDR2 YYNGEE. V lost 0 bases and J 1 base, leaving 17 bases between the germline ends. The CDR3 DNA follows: TGTGCCAGCAGCGTAGGGGGAGGGCAGGGGGCATCCTACGAGCAGTACTTC. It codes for CASSVGGGQGASYEQYF.

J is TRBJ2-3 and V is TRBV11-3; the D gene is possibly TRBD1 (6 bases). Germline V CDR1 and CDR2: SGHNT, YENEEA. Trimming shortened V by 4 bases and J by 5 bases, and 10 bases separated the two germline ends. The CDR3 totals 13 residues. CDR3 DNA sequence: TGTGCCAGCAGCTCTCGAGGGGGAGATACGCAGTATTTT. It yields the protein CASSSRGGDTQYF.

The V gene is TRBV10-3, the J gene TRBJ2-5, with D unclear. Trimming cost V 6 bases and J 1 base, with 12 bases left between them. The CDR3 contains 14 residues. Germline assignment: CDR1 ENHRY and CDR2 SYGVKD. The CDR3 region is CAISPRGVQETQYF. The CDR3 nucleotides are TGTGCCATCAGCCCACGCGGCGTCCAAGAGACCCAGTACTTC.

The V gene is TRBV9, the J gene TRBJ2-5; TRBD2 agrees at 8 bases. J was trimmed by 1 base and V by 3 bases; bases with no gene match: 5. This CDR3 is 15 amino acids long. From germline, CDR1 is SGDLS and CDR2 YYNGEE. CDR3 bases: TGTGCCAGCAGCGAATCTACTAGCGGCCAAGAGACCCAGTACTTC. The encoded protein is CASSESTSGQETQYF.

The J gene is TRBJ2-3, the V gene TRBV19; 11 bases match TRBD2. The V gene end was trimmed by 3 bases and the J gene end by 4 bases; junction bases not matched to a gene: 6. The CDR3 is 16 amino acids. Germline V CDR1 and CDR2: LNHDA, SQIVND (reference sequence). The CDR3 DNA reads TGTGCCAGTAGTATGGGGCAACTAGCGGGGGCAGATACGCAGTATTTT. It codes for CASSMGQLAGADTQYF. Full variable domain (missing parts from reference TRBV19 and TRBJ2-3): DGGITQSPKYLFRKEGQNVTLSCEQNLNHDAMYWYRQDPGQGLRLIYYSQIVNDFQKGDIAEGYSVSREKKESFPLTVTSAQKNPTAFYLCASSMGQLAGADTQYFGPGTRLTVL.

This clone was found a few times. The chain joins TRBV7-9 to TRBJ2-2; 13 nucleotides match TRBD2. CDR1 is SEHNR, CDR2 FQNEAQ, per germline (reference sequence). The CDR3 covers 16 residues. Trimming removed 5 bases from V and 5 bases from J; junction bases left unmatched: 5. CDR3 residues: CASSRLAGGGTGELFF. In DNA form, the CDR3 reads TGTGCCAGCAGCCGACTAGCGGGAGGTGGTACCGGGGAGCTGTTTTTT.

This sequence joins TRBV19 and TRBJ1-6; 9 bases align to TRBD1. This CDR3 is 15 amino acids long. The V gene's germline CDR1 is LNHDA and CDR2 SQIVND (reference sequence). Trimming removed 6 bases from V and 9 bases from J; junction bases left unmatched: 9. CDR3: CASSQTGGGGSPLHF. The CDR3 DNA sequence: TGTGCCAGTAGCCAAACAGGGGGCGGTGGTTCACCCCTCCACTTT. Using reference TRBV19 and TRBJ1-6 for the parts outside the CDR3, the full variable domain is DGGITQSPKYLFRKEGQNVTLSCEQNLNHDAMYWYRQDPGQGLRLIYYSQIVNDFQKGDIAEGYSVSREKKESFPLTVTSAQKNPTAFYLCASSQTGGGGSPLHFGNGTRLTVT.

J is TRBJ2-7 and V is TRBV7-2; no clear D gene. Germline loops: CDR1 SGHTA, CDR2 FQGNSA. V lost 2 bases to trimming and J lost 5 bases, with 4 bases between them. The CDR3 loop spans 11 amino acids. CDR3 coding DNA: TGTGCCAGCAGCTTAAGCCACGAGCAGTACTTC. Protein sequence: CASSLSHEQYF.

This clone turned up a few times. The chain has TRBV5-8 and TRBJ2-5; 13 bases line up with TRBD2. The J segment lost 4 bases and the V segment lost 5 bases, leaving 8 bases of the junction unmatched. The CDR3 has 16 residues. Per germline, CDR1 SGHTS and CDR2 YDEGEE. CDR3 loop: CASRPRGLAGVETQYF. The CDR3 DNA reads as TGTGCCAGCAGACCTCGCGGACTAGCGGGAGTAGAGACCCAGTACTTC. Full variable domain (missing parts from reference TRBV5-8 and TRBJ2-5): EAGVTQSPTHLIKTRGQQATLRCSPISGHTSVYWYQQALGLGLQFLLWYDEGEERNRGNFPPRFSGRQFPNYSSELNVNALELEDSALYLCASRPRGLAGVETQYFGPGTRLLVL.